The T cell receptor beta chain under discussion was sequenced for a study of blood T cell repertoires in COVID-19. Clones were read by immunoSEQ multiplex PCR, and TCRdb kept only the in-frame ones, dropping some. This table has 54,000 or so clones, 86% appearing once. This CDR3 has 14 amino acids. The V gene's germline CDR1 is GTSNPN and CDR2 SVGIG (reference sequence). The ends were cut back, 2 bases at V and 3 bases at J, with 13 bases in the middle. The sequence came from a woman aged 80 or older with acute or convalescent COVID-19. The specimen sequenced was peripheral blood. This chain links TRBV30 with TRBJ1-1; D ambiguous. The CDR3 nucleotides read TGTGCCTGGAGTCCTAAGGGAGCGTACACTGAAGCTTTCTTT. Amino acid sequence: CAWSPKGAYTEAFF. Combining the CDR3 with reference TRBV30 and TRBJ1-1 gives the whole variable domain SQTIHQWPATLVQPVGSPLSLECTVEGTSNPNLYWYRQAAGRGLQLLFYSVGIGQISSEVPQNLSASRPQDRQFILSSKKLLLSDSGFYLCAWSPKGAYTEAFFGQGTRLTVV.